Below, 22 T cell receptor beta chains from the same sample are listed, as sequenced in a study of beta chain features in type 1 diabetes. Isolated RNA was reverse transcribed in full, so expressed TCRB transcripts were sequenced. Method: immunoSEQ multiplex PCR; TCRdb's copy keeps in-frame clones and lacks some. The data show approximately 150,000 clones, with 9.7% seen just once and 0.65% held by the top ten. Sequencing input: central memory CD4+ T cells from blood. The receptors originated from a woman in her forties in good health.

J is TRBJ2-3 and V is TRBV7-2; D remains unclear. The CDR3 loop spans 11 amino acids. The ends were cut back, 9 bases at V and 7 bases at J, with 11 bases in the middle. Germline V lookup: CDR1 SGHTA, CDR2 FQGNSA. The DNA for the CDR3 is TGTGCCAGTCTTAGTGGTTATACGCAGTATTTT. It encodes CASLSGYTQYF.

This rearrangement joins TRBV29-1 to TRBJ1-1; unclear D gene. V was trimmed by 2 bases and J by 6 bases, leaving 13 bases between them. The CDR3 loop spans 13 amino acids. Per germline, CDR1 SQVTM and CDR2 ANQGSEA. CDR3 region: CSVERPSRAEAFF. In DNA form, the CDR3 reads TGCAGCGTTGAAAGGCCGAGCCGGGCTGAAGCTTTCTTT.

This clone appeared a single time. The chain recombines TRBV15 with TRBJ1-2, with D perhaps TRBD1 (5 bases). CDR1 is LNHNV and CDR2 is YYDKDF in the germline V gene (reference sequence). The CDR3 spans 14 residues. The V end lost 1 base, the J end lost 4 bases, and 10 bases lay between the germline ends. CDR3 sequence (DNA): TGTGCCACCAGCAGAGTTAGGGGCCCCTATGGCTACACCTTC. Residues: CATSRVRGPYGYTF.

This sequence joins TRBV18 and TRBJ2-5; a possible D gene is TRBD2 (5 bases). With 3 bases removed from V and 8 bases from J, the gap between germline ends came to 16 bases. Germline V gene sequence: CDR1 KGHSH, CDR2 LQKENI. The CDR3 totals 14 residues. The CDR3 DNA sequence: TGTGCCAGCTCACCCGGACTCCAAACATTCACCCAGTACTTC. It specifies CASSPGLQTFTQYF.

In this sample, this clone turned up a few times. The chain is built from TRBV5-4 and TRBJ2-6; D remains unclear. The CDR3 spans 16 residues. V dropped 9 bases and J dropped 0 bases, with 16 bases sitting between them. Germline-derived CDR1 and CDR2 are SGHNT and YYREEE (reference sequence). The CDR3 DNA reads as TGTGCCATCTCCTCCAGCGCTCGCTCTGGGGCCAACGTCCTGACTTTC. It encodes CAISSSARSGANVLTF.

The CDR3 sequence: CASSSGTAVANTEAFF. The CDR3 nucleotides are TGTGCCAGCAGTTCCGGGACAGCGGTGGCGAACACTGAAGCTTTCTTT. V and J are TRBV28 and TRBJ1-1, with 7 bases that match TRBD1. Germline CDR1 MDHEN, CDR2 SYDVKM. The V and J ends lost 4 bases and 1 base, in that order; junction bases with no gene match: 9. The CDR3 spans 16 residues.

The chain's CDR3 is CASRGGGNEQFF. The CDR3 DNA is TGTGCCAGCAGGGGCGGAGGGAATGAGCAGTTCTTC. This chain connects TRBV2 to TRBJ2-1, with D tentatively TRBD2 (6 bases). The germline V gene encodes CDR1 SNHLY and CDR2 FYNNEI. V shed 6 bases and J shed 7 bases, with 10 bases lying between them. The CDR3 has 12 amino acids.

This clone was seen a few times. The chain uses TRBV29-1 and TRBJ1-1; 7 bases are a match to TRBD1. The J segment lost 6 bases and the V segment lost 0 bases, leaving 7 bases of the junction unmatched. In germline, CDR1 is SQVTM, CDR2 ANQGSEA. The CDR3 loop spans 14 amino acids. CDR3 protein: CSVEEGWQGAEAFF. CDR3 DNA sequence: TGCAGCGTTGAAGAAGGATGGCAGGGGGCTGAAGCTTTCTTT.

This chain joins TRBV9 and TRBJ2-5; D not resolved. CDR3 length: 14 residues. Germline CDR1 reads SGDLS; CDR2 reads YYNGEE. Trimming pared 0 bases from V and 1 base from J, leaving 7 bases between. CDR3 nucleotide sequence: TGTGCCAGCAGCGTAGGGTCCGGCCAAGAGACCCAGTACTTC. It specifies CASSVGSGQETQYF.

This clone was seen a handful of times. The chain is built from TRBV9 and TRBJ2-5; 13 bases are a match to TRBD2. The CDR3 contains 16 residues. In germline, CDR1 is SGDLS, CDR2 YYNGEE. The V and J ends lost 4 bases and 1 base, in that order; junction bases with no gene match: 4. The DNA for the CDR3 is TGTGCCAGCAGCCCCTGGACTAGCGGGGGCCAAGAGACCCAGTACTTC. Amino acid sequence: CASSPWTSGGQETQYF.

The rearrangement links TRBV5-1 to TRBJ2-7; TRBD1 agrees at 9 bases. This CDR3 is 15 amino acids long. With V trimmed by 2 bases and J by 5 bases, 8 bases remained unmatched. Germline-derived CDR1 and CDR2 are SGHRS and YFSETQ. The CDR3 DNA sequence: TGCGCCAGCAGCTTTCAACCGGGACAGGGTAACGAGCAGTACTTC. Translation: CASSFQPGQGNEQYF.

This clone showed up just a few times. The rearrangement joins TRBV15 to TRBJ2-7; weak D call: TRBD2 (5 bases). From germline, CDR1 is LNHNV and CDR2 YYDKDF (reference sequence). V was trimmed by 6 bases and J by 3 bases, leaving 9 bases between them. The CDR3 sequence is 12 residues long. The CDR3 DNA reads as TGTGCCACCAGTTACCGGGACTACGAGCAGTACTTC. It specifies CATSYRDYEQYF.

This clone came up a few times. The J gene is TRBJ2-1, the V gene TRBV7-2; no clear D. Trimming took off 2 bases at V and 15 bases at J, with 17 bases between the two ends. The CDR3 spans 13 residues. Germline V gene data show CDR1 as SGHTA and CDR2 as FQGNSA. The CDR3 sequence is CASSLRQAPPPFF. As DNA, the CDR3 is TGTGCCAGCAGCTTACGGCAGGCTCCCCCCCCGTTCTTC.

This clone was detected a few times. The chain recombines TRBV6-6 with TRBJ1-2, with 8 nucleotides matching TRBD1. The CDR3 is 16 amino acids. Trimming took 2 bases from V and 4 from J; bases not matched to a gene: 9. In germline, CDR1 is MNHNY, CDR2 SVGAGI (reference sequence). The CDR3 DNA follows: TGTGCCAGCAGTTACGGACAGGGACTTAGTAGCTATGGCTACACCTTC. Protein: CASSYGQGLSSYGYTF.

This sequence joins TRBV15 and TRBJ2-5; 12 bases agree with TRBD1. CDR1 and CDR2 (germline): LNHNV, YYDKDF (reference sequence). The V gene end was trimmed by 3 bases and the J gene end by 4 bases; junction bases not matched to a gene: 9. The CDR3 loop spans 17 amino acids. CDR3 sequence reads: CATSRELGQGARETQYF. The CDR3 DNA reads TGTGCCACCAGCAGGGAACTGGGACAGGGGGCAAGAGAGACCCAGTACTTC.

This clone was observed a few times. This sequence joins TRBV6-1 and TRBJ1-1, with 8 bases identical to TRBD1. The CDR3 consists of 14 residues. Germline CDR1 reads MNHNS; CDR2 reads SASEGT. V lost 5 bases to trimming and J lost 3 bases; unmatched junction nucleotides: 5. This CDR3 reads CASSYDRGDTEAFF. CDR3 DNA sequence: TGTGCCAGCAGTTATGACAGGGGAGACACTGAAGCTTTCTTT.

This clone was counted between two and nine times. CDR3 DNA: TGTGCCAGCTCGGACAGGGGGCGGGGTGGCTACACCTTC. Protein product: CASSDRGRGGYTF. V is TRBV6-5 and J is TRBJ1-2; 11 bases line up with TRBD1. This CDR3 is 13 amino acids long. V shed 8 bases, J shed 7 bases, and the junction held 6 bases outside the gene matches. Per germline, CDR1 MNHEY and CDR2 SVGAGI.

This clone was observed a few times. V is TRBV7-2 and J is TRBJ1-6; 8 bases fit TRBD1. The CDR3 extends over 15 amino acids. Losses at the gene ends were 8 bases for V and 7 bases for J; bases not matched to a gene: 10. Germline V gene data show CDR1 as SGHTA and CDR2 as FQGNSA. CDR3 DNA: TGTGCCAGCGCCCTGGGTACAGGGGGAAATTCACCCCTCCACTTT. As protein: CASALGTGGNSPLHF.

This clone was counted only a few times. This sample includes further DNA sequences coding for the same CDR3. V and J are TRBV18 and TRBJ1-4, with D possibly matching TRBD1 (6 bases). The CDR3 is 14 residues long. Germline V gene lookup returns CDR1 KGHSH and CDR2 LQKENI. V lost 1 base and J 15 bases, leaving 18 bases between the germline ends. The CDR3 protein is CASSPRDTPVAVFF. DNA for the CDR3: TGTGCCAGCTCACCACGGGACACCCCTGTTGCGGTGTTTTTT.

The genes are TRBV10-3 and TRBJ1-2; a weak D match, TRBD1 (5 bases). Germline CDR1 and CDR2: ENHRY and SYGVKD. CDR3 length equals 14 residues. V was pared by 5 bases and J by 0 bases, with 10 bases between. DNA of the CDR3: TGTGCCATCAGTCAGGGTACACCTAACTATGGCTACACCTTC. Translation: CAISQGTPNYGYTF.

This clone has more than one count but fewer than ten. The genes are TRBV10-2 and TRBJ1-5, with 9 bases lining up with TRBD1. The V and J ends lost 4 bases and 2 bases, in that order; junction bases with no gene match: 6. There are 16 residues in the CDR3. Per germline, CDR1 WSHSY and CDR2 SAAADI. The CDR3 nucleotides read TGCGCCAGCAGTGGGACAGGGGCGGCTGGCAATCAGCCCCAGCATTTT. Translated: CASSGTGAAGNQPQHF.

A few counts support this clone. As DNA, the CDR3 is TGTGCCAGCAGTTCAGGGACAGGGTACACCGGGGAGCTGTTTTTT. This gives the protein CASSSGTGYTGELFF. The chain uses TRBV6-6 and TRBJ2-2; TRBD1 agrees at 9 bases. This CDR3 is 15 amino acids long. Germline CDR1 reads MNHNY; CDR2 reads SVGAGI (reference sequence). Trimming took 4 bases from V and 3 from J; bases not matched to a gene: 3.